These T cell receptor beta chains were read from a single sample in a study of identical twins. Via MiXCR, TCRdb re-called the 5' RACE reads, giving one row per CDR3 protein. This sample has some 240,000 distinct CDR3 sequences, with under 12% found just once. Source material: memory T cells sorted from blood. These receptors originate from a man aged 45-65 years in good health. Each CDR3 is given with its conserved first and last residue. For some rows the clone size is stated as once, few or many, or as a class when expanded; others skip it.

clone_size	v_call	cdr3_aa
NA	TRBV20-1	CSARGLTLGNTIYF
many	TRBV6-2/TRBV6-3	CASTDSRYQPQHF
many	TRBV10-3	CAISESVSLYGYTF
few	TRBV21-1	CASNPRVTGAPFSGNTIYF
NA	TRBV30	CAWGKEGPDEQFF
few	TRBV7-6	CASSRLSGKNNEQFF
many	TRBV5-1	CASRRYLGASTDTQYF
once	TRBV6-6	CASSPPSNEQFF
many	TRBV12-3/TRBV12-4	CASRESLASSDTQYF
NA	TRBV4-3	CASSQEYGPAYTSSYNEQFF
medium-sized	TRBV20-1	CSALPDTEQFF
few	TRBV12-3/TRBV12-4	CASSLSQGGYTEAFF
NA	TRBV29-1	CSVEAPSDSGANVLTF
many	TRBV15	CATSRGVNTEAFF
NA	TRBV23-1	CASSEIHNEQFF
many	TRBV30	CAWSGSRRTYEQYF